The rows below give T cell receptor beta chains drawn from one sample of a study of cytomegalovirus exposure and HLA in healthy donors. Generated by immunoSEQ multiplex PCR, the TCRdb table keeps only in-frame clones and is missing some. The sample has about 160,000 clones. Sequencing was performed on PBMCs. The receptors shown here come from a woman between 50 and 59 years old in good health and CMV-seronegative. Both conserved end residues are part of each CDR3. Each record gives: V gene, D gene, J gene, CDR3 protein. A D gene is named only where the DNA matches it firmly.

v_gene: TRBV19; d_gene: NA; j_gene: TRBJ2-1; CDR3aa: CASSISGHSSYNEQFF
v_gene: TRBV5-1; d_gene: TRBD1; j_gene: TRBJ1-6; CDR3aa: CASSRDSLRDSPLHF
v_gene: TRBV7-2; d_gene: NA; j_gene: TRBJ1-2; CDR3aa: CASSLGGGDGYTF
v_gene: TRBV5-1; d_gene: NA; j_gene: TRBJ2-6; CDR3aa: CASSLQVTISGANVLTF
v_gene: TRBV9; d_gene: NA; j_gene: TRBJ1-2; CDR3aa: CASSNRDIEGYTF
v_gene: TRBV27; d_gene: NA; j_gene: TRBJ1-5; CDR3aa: CASWGLDSNQPQHF
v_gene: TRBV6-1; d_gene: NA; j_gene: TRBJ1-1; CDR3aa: CASSEAVRRDTEAFF
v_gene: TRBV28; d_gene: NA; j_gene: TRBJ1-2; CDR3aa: CASSLFSVRVAEYDYGYTF
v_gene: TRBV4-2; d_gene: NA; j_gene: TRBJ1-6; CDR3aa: CASSRDYNSPLHF
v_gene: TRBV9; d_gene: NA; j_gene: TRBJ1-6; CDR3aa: CASSGDNSPLHF
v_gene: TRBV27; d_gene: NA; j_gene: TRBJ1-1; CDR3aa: CASSFKPGRVNTEAFF
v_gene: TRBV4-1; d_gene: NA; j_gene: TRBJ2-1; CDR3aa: CASALYPSDEQFF
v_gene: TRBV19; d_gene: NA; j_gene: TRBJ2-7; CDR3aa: CASRLSGRGESEQYF
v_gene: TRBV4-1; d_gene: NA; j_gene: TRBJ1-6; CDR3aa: CASSQEGGNSPLHF
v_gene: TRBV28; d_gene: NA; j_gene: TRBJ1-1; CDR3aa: CASSSRLNTEAFF
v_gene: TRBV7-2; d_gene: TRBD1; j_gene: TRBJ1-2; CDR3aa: CASNREVGQDYGYTF
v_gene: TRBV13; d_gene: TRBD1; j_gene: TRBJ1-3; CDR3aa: CASSSHRGSGNTIYF
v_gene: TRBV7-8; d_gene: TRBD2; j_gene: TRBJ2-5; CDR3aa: CASSVASGSGGETQYF
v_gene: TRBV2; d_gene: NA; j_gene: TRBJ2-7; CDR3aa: CASRQANYEQYF
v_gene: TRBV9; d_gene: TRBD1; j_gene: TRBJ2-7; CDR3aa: CASSVDRGFTYEQYF
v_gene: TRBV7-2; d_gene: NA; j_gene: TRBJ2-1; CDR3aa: CASSFSQGREQFF
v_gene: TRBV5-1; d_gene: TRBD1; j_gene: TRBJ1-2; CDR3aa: CATSTGMGQIYGYTF
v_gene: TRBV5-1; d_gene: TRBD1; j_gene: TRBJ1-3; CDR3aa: CASSVGTAGNTIYF
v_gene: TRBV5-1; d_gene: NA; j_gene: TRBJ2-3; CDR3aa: CASSDRGWENTDTQYF
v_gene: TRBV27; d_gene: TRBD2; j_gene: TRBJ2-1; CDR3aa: CASSGASGIPSSYNEQFF
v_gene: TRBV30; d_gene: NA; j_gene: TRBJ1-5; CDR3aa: CAWSVGGNQPQHF
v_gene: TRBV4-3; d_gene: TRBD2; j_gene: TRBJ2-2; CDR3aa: CASSQDVAGGLNTGELFF
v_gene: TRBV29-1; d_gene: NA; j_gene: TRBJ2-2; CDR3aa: CSVLYRFTGELFF
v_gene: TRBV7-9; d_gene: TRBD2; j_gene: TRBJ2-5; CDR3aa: CASSLGAEAGEETQYF
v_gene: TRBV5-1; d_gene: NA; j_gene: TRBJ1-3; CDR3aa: CASSLVLQGSSGNTIYF
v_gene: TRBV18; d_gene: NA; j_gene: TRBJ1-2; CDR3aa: CASSSTLTGGEGYTF
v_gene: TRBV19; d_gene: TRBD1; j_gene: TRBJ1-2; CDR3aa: CASTDRGLNYGYTF
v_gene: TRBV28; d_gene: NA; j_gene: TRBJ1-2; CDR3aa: CASRSGNYGYTF
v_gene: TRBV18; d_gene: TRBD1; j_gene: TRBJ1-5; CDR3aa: CASSPGQGINQPQHF
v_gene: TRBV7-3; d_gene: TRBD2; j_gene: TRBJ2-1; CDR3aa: CASSRGLAVYNEQFF
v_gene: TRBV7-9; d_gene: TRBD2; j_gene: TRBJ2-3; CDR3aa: CASSLDYWGGSNITDTQYF
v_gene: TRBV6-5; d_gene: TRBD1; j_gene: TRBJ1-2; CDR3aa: CASRTTGGEGYTF
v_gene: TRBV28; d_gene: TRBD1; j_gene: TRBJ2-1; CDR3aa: CASSSGQGAFEQFF
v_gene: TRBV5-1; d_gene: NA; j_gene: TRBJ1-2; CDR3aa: CASFSGTFNYGYTF
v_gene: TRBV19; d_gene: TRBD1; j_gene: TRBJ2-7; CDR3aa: CASSTGGYEQYF
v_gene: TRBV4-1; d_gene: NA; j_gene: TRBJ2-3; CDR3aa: CASSQDPLRTEPGDTQYF